This T cell receptor (beta chain) was sequenced for a study of shared clonotypes between healthy human individuals. Findings and limits, study-wide: Memory subsets generally showed smaller estimated richness than naive subsets did. In having few donors, the study represented limited genetic and exposure-history diversity. Compared with clonotypes that all four donors shared, non-shared clonotypes had lower generation probabilities. Investigators expected sequencing depth to affect clonotype sharing among donors.

Produced via immunoSEQ multiplex PCR; TCRdb's table is partial and in-frame only. Of about 1.5 million clones in the sample, approximately 98% are singletons; the top ten hold roughly 0.45%. On this clone: Its antigen is currently unknown.

Germline assignment: CDR1 SGHRS and CDR2 YFSETQ. Trimming left V 0 bases short and J 6 bases short, with 10 bases between. This CDR3 comprises 14 residues. V is TRBV5-1 and J is TRBJ2-1; D remains ambiguous. The source of this sequence is a man between 25 and 39 years old in good health. Source material: naive CD4+ T cells sorted from blood. The subset denotes: CD45RA+ positively selected. CDR3 in amino acids: CASSLGTVGNEQFF. Written as DNA, the CDR3 is TGCGCCAGCAGCTTGGGCACTGTTGGCAATGAGCAGTTCTTC.